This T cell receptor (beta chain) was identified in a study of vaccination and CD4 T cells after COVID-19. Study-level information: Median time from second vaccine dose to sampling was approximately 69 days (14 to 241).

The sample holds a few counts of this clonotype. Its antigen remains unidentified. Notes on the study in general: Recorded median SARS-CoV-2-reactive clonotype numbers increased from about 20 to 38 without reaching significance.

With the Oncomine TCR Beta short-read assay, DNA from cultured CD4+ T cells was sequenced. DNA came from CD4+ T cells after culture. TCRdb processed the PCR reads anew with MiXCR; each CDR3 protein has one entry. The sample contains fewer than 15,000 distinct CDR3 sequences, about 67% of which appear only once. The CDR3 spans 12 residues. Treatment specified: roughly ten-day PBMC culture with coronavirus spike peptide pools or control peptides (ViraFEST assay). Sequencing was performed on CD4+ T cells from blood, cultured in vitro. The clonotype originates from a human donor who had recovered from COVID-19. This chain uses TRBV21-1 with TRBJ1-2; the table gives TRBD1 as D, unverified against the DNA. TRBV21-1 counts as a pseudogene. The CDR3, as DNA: TGTGCCAGCAGTGGGACCCGGGGAGGCTACACCTTC. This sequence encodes CASSGTRGGYTF.